This TCR beta chain appears in the sequencing data of a study of cytomegalovirus exposure and HLA in healthy donors. The wider study: The 650 to 850 first-cohort repertoires and the 120 or so validation repertoires shared the same platform, a later analysis reported.

In this sample, this clone turned up once. The antigen remains undetermined. Study-wide results and caveats: The CMV antigen specificity of a few CMV-associated chains was confirmed through in vitro analysis. The finding came from a later analysis; first-cohort TCR clusters tended to co-occur in the roughly 110 validation repertoires.

Sequencing used immunoSEQ multiplex PCR; TCRdb keeps in-frame clones, though not all of them. The data hold 150,000 to 200,000 clones, with roughly 77% observed a single time. The sequence came from a woman aged 25 to 39 in good health and CMV-seronegative. Sequenced input: PBMCs.

The CDR3 sequence: CASSLFGGATGELFF. The CDR3 nucleotides read TGTGCCAGCAGCTTATTTGGGGGCGCTACCGGGGAGCTGTTTTTT. This chain joins TRBV7-3 and TRBJ2-2; possibly TRBD1 for D (6 bases). The germline V gene encodes CDR1 SGHTA and CDR2 FQGTGA. With 2 bases removed from V and 5 bases from J, the gap between germline ends came to 12 bases. This CDR3 comprises 15 residues.